Following are 20 T cell receptor beta chains from one sample sequenced in a study of blood T cells in healthy people across ages. Combining a sample-barcoded 5' primer with a J-beta primer mix, a second PCR ran for 7 to 11 cycles. Each CDR3 protein gets one entry after TCRdb re-called the 5' RACE reads with MiXCR. Among about 730,000 distinct CDR3 sequences listed, roughly 41% were seen once. Sequences were obtained from blood. The source of these receptors is a woman aged 55 to 70 in good health.

The chain employs TRBV25-1 and TRBJ2-7; D might be TRBD1 or TRBD2, each matching 5 bases. Germline V gene sequence: CDR1 MGHDK, CDR2 SYGVNS. The CDR3 is 18 residues long. Deletions cut 10 bases from V and 0 bases from J, with 28 bases between. CDR3 protein: CATAGPVGDYRSSYEQYF. CDR3 DNA: TGTGCCACCGCGGGCCCCGTCGGGGATTACAGGAGCTCCTACGAGCAGTACTTC.

This clonotype was picked up a small number of times. The rearrangement joins TRBV7-2 to TRBJ2-5; D gene ambiguous. The V end was cut by 0 bases, the J end by 2 bases, with 13 bases between. This CDR3 has 16 amino acids. CDR1 and CDR2 from the germline V gene are SGHTA and FQGNSA. CDR3 nucleotide sequence: TGTGCCAGCAGCTTAGCTGACGGGTATGGGCAAGAGACCCAGTACTTC. This encodes CASSLADGYGQETQYF. Combining the CDR3 with reference TRBV7-2 and TRBJ2-5 gives the whole variable domain GAGVSQSPSNKVTEKGKDVELRCDPISGHTALYWYRQSLGQGLEFLIYFQGNSAPDKSGLPSDRFSAERTGGSVSTLTIQRTQQEDSAVYLCASSLADGYGQETQYFGPGTRLLVL.

This chain uses TRBV5-1 with TRBJ2-7; D is uncertain. Trimming took 0 bases from V and 3 from J, leaving 10 bases between them. Germline CDR1 and CDR2: SGHRS and YFSETQ. The CDR3 runs 14 residues. The CDR3 DNA is TGCGCCAGCAGCTTGGCCCTTGGACGCTACGAGCAGTACTTC. Translation: CASSLALGRYEQYF. Full variable domain (remainder filled in from reference TRBV5-1 and TRBJ2-7): KAGVTQTPRYLIKTRGQQVTLSCSPISGHRSVSWYQQTPGQGLQFLFEYFSETQRNKGNFPGRFSGRQFSNSRSEMNVSTLELGDSALYLCASSLALGRYEQYFGPGTRLTVT.

As for this clonotype: Sequence at one end of the junction differs from germline and may be a read error. The V and J genes are TRBV6-5 and TRBJ2-3; 7 nucleotides agree with TRBD1. This CDR3 region has 18 residues. Germline V gene data show CDR1 as MNHEY and CDR2 as SVGAGI. The CDR3 DNA reads as TGTGCCAGCAGTTACCAGGGGGATCCCAGGTCCTTCACAAATACGCAGTATTTT. This codes for CASSYQGDPRSFTNTQYF.

This chain links TRBV5-1 with TRBJ2-7; D unclear. CDR1 is SGHRS and CDR2 is YFSETQ in the germline V gene. V was shortened by 0 bases and J by 0 bases, with 7 bases between the two germline ends. CDR3 length equals 14 residues. CDR3 bases: TGCGCCAGCAGCTTGGAGGTAGACTCCTACGAGCAGTACTTC. Encoded protein: CASSLEVDSYEQYF.

The chain links TRBV29-1 to TRBJ2-3; TRBD2 matches 7 bases. The junction had 0 bases not matched to a gene; V was cut back by 2 bases and J by 4 bases. CDR3 length equals 12 residues. The V gene's germline CDR1 is SQVTM and CDR2 ANQGSEA. The CDR3 spells CSVERGADTQYF. The CDR3 DNA reads as TGCAGCGTTGAACGGGGGGCAGATACGCAGTATTTT.

For the CDR3, the DNA is TGTGCCAGCAGCCTTAAGGGGCAGGGACTCTCCGAGCAGTACTTC. It codes for CASSLKGQGLSEQYF. The chain carries TRBV27 and TRBJ2-7, with a weak D call TRBD2 (6 bases). CDR1 is MNHEY, CDR2 SMNVEV, per germline (reference sequence). CDR3 length: 15 residues. Trimming stripped 6 bases from V and 6 bases from J, with 21 bases between.

There are a few counts of this clonotype. The chain joins TRBV7-2 to TRBJ2-7; D uncertain. Trimming pared 2 bases from V and 3 bases from J, leaving 11 bases between. Germline V gene data show CDR1 as SGHTA and CDR2 as FQGNSA. The CDR3 is 14 amino acids. CDR3 sequence: CASSLSPGDYEQYF. In DNA form, the CDR3 reads TGTGCCAGCAGCTTATCCCCAGGAGACTACGAGCAGTACTTC.

This rearrangement joins TRBV9 to TRBJ2-1; D is uncertain. The CDR3 has 12 residues. V shed 4 bases and J shed 7 bases, with 9 bases lying between them. Germline V gene data show CDR1 as SGDLS and CDR2 as YYNGEE. CDR3 sequence reads: CASSKGRNEQFF. The DNA of the CDR3 is TGTGCCAGCAGCAAGGGAAGAAATGAGCAGTTCTTC.

The chain couples TRBV7-2 to TRBJ2-2; TRBD1 matches 7 bases. Germline V lookup: CDR1 SGHTA, CDR2 FQGNSA. The CDR3 has 14 residues. V was pared by 6 bases and J by 4 bases, with 5 bases of the junction left unmatched. The CDR3: CASRHRGGTGELFF. For the CDR3, the DNA is TGTGCCAGCAGACACAGGGGTGGCACCGGGGAGCTGTTTTTT.

The J gene is TRBJ2-7, the V gene TRBV7-2; 8 nucleotides agree with TRBD2. The germline V gene encodes CDR1 SGHTA and CDR2 FQGNSA. CDR3 length: 15 amino acids. With V trimmed by 1 base and J by 7 bases, 9 bases remained unmatched. The CDR3 region is CASSLVAGGLYEQYF. CDR3 nucleotide sequence: TGTGCCAGCAGCTTAGTGGCGGGAGGATTATATGAGCAGTACTTC.

The chain uses TRBV27 and TRBJ2-7; 12 bases align to TRBD2. V dropped 7 bases and J dropped 2; count of bases not matched to a gene: 9. Germline-derived CDR1 and CDR2 are MNHEY and SMNVEV (reference sequence). There are 16 residues in the CDR3. CDR3 nucleotide sequence: TGTGCCAGCACCCCGACTAGCGGGAGTGTTCCCTACGAGCAGTACTTC. It codes for CASTPTSGSVPYEQYF.

The chain couples TRBV20-1 to TRBJ2-1; 9 positions agree with TRBD2. The CDR3 runs to 16 residues. The germline V gene encodes CDR1 DFQATT and CDR2 SNEGSKA (reference sequence). Trimming at V came to 0 bases and at J to 5 bases, leaving 8 bases not matched to a gene. This chain's CDR3 is CSAREFMRGRDNEQFF. Here the CDR3 DNA reads TGCAGTGCTAGAGAGTTCATGCGCGGGAGGGACAATGAGCAGTTCTTC.

The rearrangement uses TRBV6-5 and TRBJ2-1, with TRBD2 identical over 10 bases. CDR1 and CDR2 from the germline V gene are MNHEY and SVGAGI. V shed 7 bases and J 4 bases; nucleotides not matched to a gene: 4. The CDR3 spans 14 residues. The CDR3 region is CASKKLAGYNEQFF. CDR3 nucleotides: TGTGCCAGCAAGAAACTAGCGGGATACAATGAGCAGTTCTTC.

This chain joins TRBV10-3 and TRBJ2-5, with D perhaps matching TRBD1 or TRBD2 (5 bases each). CDR3 size: 14 residues. Germline V gene data show CDR1 as ENHRY and CDR2 as SYGVKD. Trimming pared 0 bases from V and 3 bases from J, leaving 8 bases between. CDR3 sequence: CAISESRGKETQYF. The CDR3 DNA reads TGTGCCATCAGTGAGTCGAGGGGAAAAGAGACCCAGTACTTC.

The CDR3 DNA is TGTGCCAGTAGTATAGTCCGTGATGAGCAGTTCTTC. As protein: CASSIVRDEQFF. The chain links TRBV19 to TRBJ2-1; D is unresolved. Germline V lookup: CDR1 LNHDA, CDR2 SQIVND (reference sequence). The CDR3 contains 12 residues. Between the trimmed V and J ends, which lost 1 base and 8 bases, there was a span of 6 bases.

The V call is TRBV2, the J call TRBJ2-5, with D maybe TRBD2 (6 bases). Germline V gives CDR1 SNHLY, CDR2 FYNNEI. The CDR3 totals 13 residues. The V and J ends lost 4 bases and 4 bases respectively, with 10 bases between them. Here the CDR3 reads CASSGRRGETQYF. Here the CDR3 DNA reads TGTGCCAGCAGTGGGCGGCGGGGAGAGACCCAGTACTTC.

This clonotype was seen repeatedly, ten times or more. V usage is TRBV10-3 and J usage is TRBJ2-3; TRBD2 matches 10 bases. V gave up 4 bases and J gave up 2 bases; unmatched junction bases: 3. The CDR3 covers 15 residues. Germline V gene data show CDR1 as ENHRY and CDR2 as SYGVKD. In DNA, the CDR3 is TGTGCCATCAGTGCCCTAGCGGGGGACACAGATACGCAGTATTTT. Translated, it gives CAISALAGDTDTQYF.

CDR3 residues: CASGAPPRGKRINEQYF. The CDR3 coding sequence is TGCGCCAGCGGCGCACCGCCTCGGGGCAAAAGAATTAATGAGCAGTACTTC. The chain combines TRBV5-1 with TRBJ2-5; D tentatively fits TRBD1 or TRBD2 (5 bases each). The CDR3 is 17 residues long. With 7 bases removed from V and 11 bases from J, the gap between germline ends came to 33 bases. Germline V CDR1 and CDR2: SGHRS, YFSETQ.

The chain recombines TRBV28 with TRBJ1-2, with D hard to call. Germline values: CDR1 MDHEN, CDR2 SYDVKM. The V end was cut by 5 bases, the J end by 2 bases, with 12 bases between. This CDR3 spans 14 amino acids. The CDR3 coding sequence is TGTGCCAGCAGTCCCGGGTCGGCCAACTATGGCTACACCTTC. It codes for CASSPGSANYGYTF.